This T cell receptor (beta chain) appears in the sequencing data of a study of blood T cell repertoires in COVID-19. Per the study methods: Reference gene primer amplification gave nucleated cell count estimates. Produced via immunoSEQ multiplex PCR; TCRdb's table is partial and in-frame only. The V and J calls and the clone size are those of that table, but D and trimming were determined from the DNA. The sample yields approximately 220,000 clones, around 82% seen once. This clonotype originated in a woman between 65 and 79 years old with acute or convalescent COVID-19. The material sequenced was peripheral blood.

CDR3 sequence: CAIRDSGGAREQFF. The CDR3 nucleotides read TGTGCCATCAGGGATAGCGGGGGGGCCCGGGAGCAGTTCTTC. The chain recombines TRBV10-3 with TRBJ2-1, with 11 bases lining up with TRBD2. Germline values: CDR1 ENHRY, CDR2 SYGVKD. The CDR3 is 14 residues long. The V gene end was trimmed by 6 bases and the J gene end by 10 bases; junction bases not matched to a gene: 8.